The entry below gives a single TCR beta chain sequence along with its context. Its antigen is not identified. V was pared by 5 bases and J by 3 bases, with 11 bases of the junction left unmatched. Per the germline V gene, CDR1 is MNHEY and CDR2 is SVGEGT. The CDR3 is made up of 16 amino acids. This sample is part of a study of T cell repertoires in cytomegalovirus infection. Turning to the study itself: CMV infection together with matching HLA type was indicated by public TCR beta signatures.

General observations from the study: Using cumulative public TCR beta family frequency, the authors identified those who carried CMV together with the relevant HLA.

TCRdb called the reads again in MiXCR, with one record for every CDR3 protein. The table includes some 200,000 distinct CDR3 sequences, 35% to 40% detected once. Material: CD8+ T cells from cultured PBMCs, obtained from culture after CMV antigen stimulation. The chain joins TRBV6-2 or TRBV6-3 to TRBJ2-7; TRBD1 aligns across 9 bases. The sequence was obtained from a human donor in good health (CMV status not recorded). Some clones in this sample may be carry-over from other donors' samples. CDR3 bases: TGTGCCAGCAGTGAAAGGACAGGACAGGGGCACTACGAGCAGTACTTC. Encoded protein: CASSERTGQGHYEQYF.